The clone carrying this TCR beta chain was recorded many times. As yet, its antigen is unknown. Each CDR3 protein is one row after TCRdb ran MiXCR on the 5' RACE reads. The sample yields some 46,000 distinct CDR3 sequences, 6% to 6.5% seen once. This specimen comes from a study of early T cells in non-severe SARS-CoV-2 infection. Across the whole study: The input, bulk RNA from unsorted whole blood, was sequenced, and chains were unpaired.

Study outcomes and limitations: VDJdb matching favored anti-spike CD8 responses, missing private and CD4 specificities.

V was pared by 4 bases and J by 11 bases, with 29 bases between. This CDR3 is 17 amino acids long. CDR1 SGHTA and CDR2 FQGNSA come from the germline V gene. The sequence was collected from an adult who was a healthcare worker with PCR-confirmed SARS-CoV-2 infection or an uninfected control (not recorded which). The chain joins TRBV7-2 to TRBJ1-1; a weak D match, TRBD1 (5 bases). The specimen sequenced was whole blood. In nucleotides, the CDR3 is TGTGCCAGCAGCTCGTCACTGAGTAATAGGGATAGGGGCCAGGCTTTCTTT. Translated: CASSSSLSNRDRGQAFF.